The sequence of this T cell receptor (beta chain) was determined in a study of T-cell memory formation after mild COVID-19. The table lists this clonotype with many counts. The antigen remains undetermined. V lost 1 base and J 1 base, leaving 7 bases between the germline ends. The CDR3 length is 14 residues. Looked up from germline, CDR1 is LGHNA and CDR2 is YNFKEQ. TCRdb itself ran the 5' RACE reads through MiXCR, one entry per CDR3 protein. In the table there are fewer than 150,000 distinct CDR3 sequences, approximately 15% of which are singletons. Notes on the study in general: Most CD4+ clones that shrank were in CM and EM, while CD8+ ones turned up in EMRA. Pre-infection memory carried some responding clones, suggesting that cross-reactive memory joined. Contracting clones from day 15 to 85 showed balanced CD4/CD8; later expanders favored CD4+.

The TCR was taken from a young man who had mild COVID-19 (a few samples of this study predate the infection). Cell type and time point are not known. The rearrangement uses TRBV4-2 and TRBJ2-5; D remains unclear. The sequenced sample consisted of PBMCs or a T cell subset sorted from them (not recorded which). For the CDR3, the DNA is TGTGCCAGCAGCCAAGGGGCAGTCCAAGAGACCCAGTACTTC. It translates to CASSQGAVQETQYF.